The rows below give T cell receptor beta chains drawn from one sample of a study of T cell responses to AZD1222 COVID-19 vaccine. Libraries were prepared by immunoSEQ multiplex PCR; TCRdb keeps only in-frame clonotypes and omits some of them. The sample has about 81,000 clones; around 93% are singletons. The starting material was peripheral blood, obtained 28 days after the second AZD1222 dose. All receptors come from an adult who received the AZD1222 COVID-19 vaccine. CDR3s include the opening cysteine and the closing phenylalanine or tryptophan. D genes are given only for firm matches. Size tells how often a clone was seen (once, few, many) or the class of an expanded clone, and some rows leave it out.

J,size,D,V,CDR3,DNA
TRBJ1-3,.,.,TRBV7-2,CASSLSMHIFSGNTIYF,TGTGCCAGCAGCTTAAGTATGCATATTTTCTCTGGAAACACCATATATTTT
TRBJ1-6,.,.,TRBV27,CASSLGVSPLHF,TGTGCCAGCAGTTTAGGGGTTTCACCCCTCCACTTT
TRBJ1-4,.,.,TRBV3-1/TRBV3-2,CASSQPVATNEKLFF,TGTGCCAGCAGCCAGCCCGTTGCAACTAATGAAAAACTGTTTTTT
TRBJ2-7,.,TRBD1,TRBV29-1,CSVEKGRTGWQYF,TGCAGCGTTGAAAAGGGAAGGACAGGATGGCAGTACTTC
TRBJ1-1,.,.,TRBV5-1,CASSPTGTRAFF,TGCGCCAGCAGCCCTACCGGGACAAGGGCTTTCTTT
TRBJ1-2,.,TRBD1,TRBV18,CASSPLDRGGYGYTF,TGTGCCAGCTCACCGCTAGACAGGGGGGGTTATGGCTACACCTTC
TRBJ2-1,.,TRBD1,TRBV27,CASSAWDRANEQFF,TGTGCCAGCAGTGCGTGGGACAGGGCCAATGAGCAGTTCTTC
TRBJ1-2,.,.,TRBV4-3,CASSPGSGGRVGYTF,TGCGCCAGCAGCCCCGGAAGCGGGGGGAGGGTAGGCTACACCTTC
TRBJ1-4,.,.,TRBV19,CASSLSTGGGEKLFF,TGTGCCAGTAGTCTATCGACAGGCGGGGGGGAAAAACTGTTTTTT
TRBJ2-7,once,TRBD1,TRBV15,CATSRGTGPPYEQYF,TGTGCCACCAGCAGGGGGACAGGGCCCCCCTACGAGCAGTACTTC
TRBJ1-1,.,.,TRBV11-2,CASSSPPEATEAFF,TGTGCCAGCAGCTCCCCTCCCGAGGCCACTGAAGCTTTCTTT
TRBJ2-1,.,TRBD2,TRBV7-3,CASSSQHLAGYNEQFF,TGTGCCAGCAGCTCCCAACATCTAGCGGGGTACAATGAGCAGTTCTTC
TRBJ1-2,.,.,TRBV19,CASSPRDSLYGYTF,TGTGCCAGTAGTCCCCGGGACTCGCTCTATGGCTACACCTTC
TRBJ1-2,.,.,TRBV5-1,CASSRTDGNYGYTF,TGCGCCAGCAGCCGCACGGACGGTAACTATGGCTACACCTTC
TRBJ1-1,.,TRBD1,TRBV30,CAWSVRPTYRGDTEAFF,TGTGCCTGGAGTGTAAGACCAACCTACAGGGGGGACACTGAAGCTTTCTTT
TRBJ2-4,.,.,TRBV7-9,CASSHDRAKNIQYF,TGTGCCAGCAGCCACGACAGAGCCAAAAACATTCAGTACTTC
TRBJ1-1,.,.,TRBV7-9,CASSLQGSTEAFF,TGTGCCAGCAGCTTGCAGGGTTCCACTGAAGCTTTCTTT
TRBJ2-7,.,.,TRBV4-3,CASSLVGQTYEQYF,TGCGCCAGCAGCCTCGTAGGACAGACCTACGAGCAGTACTTC
TRBJ1-2,.,.,TRBV6-5,CAILDGGRGYTF,TGTGCCATCTTAGACGGTGGTCGGGGCTACACCTTC
TRBJ2-7,.,TRBD2,TRBV28,CASSPPTSGSNEQYF,TGTGCCAGCAGTCCTCCGACTAGCGGGAGCAACGAGCAGTACTTC
TRBJ2-1,.,.,TRBV21-1,CASSSVSSSYNEQFF,TGTGCCAGCAGCAGCGTCTCAAGCTCCTACAATGAGCAGTTCTTC
TRBJ1-2,.,TRBD1,TRBV28,CASSRGQGNYGYTF,TGTGCCAGCAGCCGAGGACAGGGGAACTATGGCTACACCTTC
TRBJ2-7,once,TRBD2,TRBV10-1,CASRDGLAGKQYF,TGCGCCAGCAGGGACGGACTAGCGGGGAAGCAGTACTTC
TRBJ2-1,.,TRBD2,TRBV7-2,CASRLRAGGRYNEQFF,TGTGCCAGCCGACTGCGAGCGGGAGGGCGCTACAATGAGCAGTTCTTC
TRBJ1-4,.,.,TRBV11-2,CASSLPPGLSEKLFF,TGTGCCAGCAGCTTACCTCCGGGGTTAAGTGAAAAACTGTTTTTT
TRBJ2-7,.,.,TRBV27,CASSSFLRGITYEQYF,TGTGCCAGCAGTTCCTTTTTACGGGGGATAACCTACGAGCAGTACTTC
TRBJ2-2,.,TRBD1,TRBV6-4,CASSDGQGVTGELFF,TGTGCCAGCAGTGACGGGCAGGGGGTCACCGGGGAGCTGTTTTTT
TRBJ2-4,few,.,TRBV30,CAWSADPNIQYF,TGTGCCTGGAGTGCGGACCCCAACATTCAGTACTTC
TRBJ2-7,.,.,TRBV7-2,CASSPPRRVPYEQYF,TGTGCCAGCAGCCCCCCCCGTAGGGTCCCCTACGAGCAGTACTTC
TRBJ2-3,.,.,TRBV20-1,CSALFSDTQYF,TGCAGTGCCCTGTTCTCAGATACGCAGTATTTT
TRBJ2-7,few,.,TRBV6-5,CASPPSSYEQYF,TGTGCCAGCCCCCCGAGCTCCTACGAGCAGTACTTC
TRBJ2-2,.,TRBD2,TRBV6-5,CASNKGLAGFGELFF,TGTGCCAGCAATAAGGGACTAGCGGGATTCGGGGAGCTGTTTTTT
TRBJ2-3,.,.,TRBV7-2,CASSLGLYGTDTQYF,TGTGCCAGCAGCTTAGGACTGTACGGCACAGATACGCAGTATTTT
TRBJ1-2,.,TRBD1,TRBV18,CASSRDSTNYGYTF,TGTGCCAGCTCACGGGACAGCACTAACTATGGCTACACCTTC
TRBJ1-1,.,.,TRBV3-1/TRBV3-2,CASSAGHLNTEAFF,TGTGCCAGCAGCGCCGGACACCTGAACACTGAAGCTTTCTTT
TRBJ2-3,.,.,TRBV5-4,CASSTTSISDTQYF,TGTGCCAGCTCTACAACTAGCATTTCAGATACGCAGTATTTT
TRBJ2-3,.,TRBD2,TRBV18,CASSRRGTSGSTDTQYF,TGTGCCAGCTCACGACGGGGAACTAGCGGAAGCACAGATACGCAGTATTTT
TRBJ2-1,.,TRBD2,TRBV7-3,CASSTLAGVGEQFF,TGTGCCAGCAGCACGCTAGCGGGAGTAGGTGAGCAGTTCTTC
TRBJ2-2,.,.,TRBV3-1/TRBV3-2,CASSRGTGELFF,TGTGCCAGCAGCCGAGGGACCGGGGAGCTGTTTTTT
TRBJ1-2,.,.,TRBV28,CASSLSVQGRLGYTF,TGTGCCAGCAGTTTATCCGTCCAGGGGAGATTAGGCTACACCTTC